This T cell receptor beta chain appears in the sequencing data of a study of CD8+CD57+ T cells in acquired aplastic anemia. Study information: Across the sorted CD4+ and CD8+ cells, DNA amounts averaged roughly 3.5 ug.

About this clonotype: Its antigen is unknown.

V trimming: 5 bases; J trimming: 1 base; junction bases outside the gene matches: 7. Germline values: CDR1 SNHLY, CDR2 FYNNEI. The CDR3 is made up of 17 amino acids. Regarding the study as a whole: Both patients and controls carried the same twenty-nine CD8+ CDR3 sequences.

Profiling of TCR beta VDJ combinations and CDR3 sequences used genomic DNA as template. TCRdb redid the calling of the reads with MiXCR, one entry per CDR3 protein. The sample yields a few hundred thousand distinct CDR3 sequences, around 60% seen once. The sequence came from a human donor in good health. The J gene is TRBJ2-6, the V gene TRBV2; 8 positions match TRBD1. Sequences were obtained from sorted CD4+, CD8+, or CD8+CD57+ T cells (not recorded which) from PBMCs. The CDR3 coding sequence is TGTGCCAGCAGTATGGCAGGGGGCGCATCTGGGGCCAACGTCCTGACTTTC. The encoded protein is CASSMAGGASGANVLTF.